These T cell receptor beta chains were read from a single sample in a study of blood T cells in healthy people across ages. TCRdb analysed the 5' RACE reads with MiXCR anew, one entry per CDR3 protein. The table includes 500,000 to 700,000 distinct CDR3 sequences, around 31% detected once. The sample was blood. Receptors originate from a woman at least 80 years old in good health. CDR3s include the opening cysteine and the closing phenylalanine or tryptophan. D genes are given only for firm matches. The size entry is marked missing in some rows and otherwise reads once, few, many or a size class.

V gene: TRBV20-1
D gene: -
clone size: many
J gene: TRBJ1-1
CDR3 protein: CSAREGWKAFF
CDR3 DNA: TGCAGTGCTAGAGAAGGTTGGAAAGCTTTCTTT

V gene: TRBV19
D gene: -
clone size: -
J gene: TRBJ1-5
CDR3 protein: CASSPNSNNQPQHF
CDR3 DNA: TGTGCCAGTAGTCCTAACAGTAACAATCAGCCCCAGCATTTT

V gene: TRBV28
D gene: -
clone size: -
J gene: TRBJ2-1
CDR3 protein: CASTNEFYNEQFF
CDR3 DNA: TGTGCCAGCACAAACGAATTCTACAATGAGCAGTTCTTC

V gene: TRBV7-2
D gene: -
clone size: many
J gene: TRBJ1-2
CDR3 protein: CASSWGAGYGYTF
CDR3 DNA: TGTGCCAGCAGCTGGGGCGCAGGGTATGGCTACACCTTC

V gene: TRBV28
D gene: -
clone size: -
J gene: TRBJ1-2
CDR3 protein: CASSSELYYGYTF
CDR3 DNA: TGTGCCAGCAGTTCCGAATTGTACTATGGCTACACCTTC

V gene: TRBV6-2/TRBV6-3
D gene: TRBD1
clone size: many
J gene: TRBJ2-1
CDR3 protein: CASRTGGAYNEQFF
CDR3 DNA: TGTGCCAGCAGGACAGGGGGGGCCTACAATGAGCAGTTCTTC

V gene: TRBV20-1
D gene: TRBD2
clone size: -
J gene: TRBJ2-5
CDR3 protein: CSARGAGEETQYF
CDR3 DNA: TGCAGTGCAAGAGGAGCGGGGGAAGAGACCCAGTACTTC

V gene: TRBV11-2
D gene: -
clone size: many
J gene: TRBJ1-1
CDR3 protein: CASSYQNLRTTEAFF
CDR3 DNA: TGTGCCAGCAGCTATCAAAATTTGCGTACCACTGAAGCTTTCTTT

V gene: TRBV7-3
D gene: -
clone size: many
J gene: TRBJ2-1
CDR3 protein: CASSSTLFHHDEQFF
CDR3 DNA: TGTGCCAGCAGCTCAACGCTCTTTCACCACGATGAGCAGTTCTTC

V gene: TRBV3-1
D gene: -
clone size: many
J gene: TRBJ2-1
CDR3 protein: CASSQDHFYNEQFF
CDR3 DNA: TGTGCCAGCAGCCAAGATCATTTCTACAATGAGCAGTTCTTC

V gene: TRBV4-2
D gene: -
clone size: few
J gene: TRBJ1-4
CDR3 protein: CASSPAGPTEKLFF
CDR3 DNA: TGTGCCAGCAGCCCGGCAGGGCCAACTGAAAAACTGTTTTTT

V gene: TRBV25-1
D gene: TRBD1
clone size: many
J gene: TRBJ2-7
CDR3 protein: CASSEPRTGAEQYF
CDR3 DNA: TGTGCCAGCAGTGAACCCCGGACAGGGGCCGAGCAGTACTTC

V gene: TRBV5-6
D gene: TRBD1
clone size: -
J gene: TRBJ2-2
CDR3 protein: CASSVPRGQGFTGELFF
CDR3 DNA: TGTGCCAGCAGCGTCCCTAGAGGACAGGGGTTCACCGGGGAGCTGTTTTTT

V gene: TRBV3-1
D gene: -
clone size: once
J gene: TRBJ2-3
CDR3 protein: CGSSRTTDTQYF
CDR3 DNA: TGTGGCAGCAGCCGAACCACAGATACGCAGTATTTT

V gene: TRBV4-3
D gene: -
clone size: many
J gene: TRBJ1-4
CDR3 protein: CASSQAREKLFF
CDR3 DNA: TGCGCCAGCAGCCAAGCAAGGGAAAAACTGTTTTTT

V gene: TRBV2
D gene: TRBD1
clone size: -
J gene: TRBJ1-1
CDR3 protein: CASQGQGMNTEAFF
CDR3 DNA: TGTGCCAGCCAGGGACAGGGGATGAACACTGAAGCTTTCTTT

V gene: TRBV12-3/TRBV12-4
D gene: -
clone size: -
J gene: TRBJ2-3
CDR3 protein: CASSLRPLPLGDTQYF
CDR3 DNA: TGTGCCAGCAGTTTAAGGCCTCTCCCTTTGGGGGATACGCAGTATTTT

V gene: TRBV29-1
D gene: -
clone size: many
J gene: TRBJ1-4
CDR3 protein: CSVEGDRGEKLFF
CDR3 DNA: TGCAGCGTTGAAGGTGACAGAGGCGAAAAACTGTTTTTT

V gene: TRBV18
D gene: TRBD1
clone size: few
J gene: TRBJ2-2
CDR3 protein: CASSPDWTGGWTGELFF
CDR3 DNA: TGTGCCAGCTCACCCGATTGGACAGGGGGATGGACCGGGGAGCTGTTTTTT

V gene: TRBV4-3
D gene: TRBD1
clone size: many
J gene: TRBJ2-3
CDR3 protein: CASSPRPGQSTDTQYF
CDR3 DNA: TGCGCCAGCAGCCCCAGACCGGGACAGTCCACAGATACGCAGTATTTT

V gene: TRBV7-3
D gene: TRBD2
clone size: -
J gene: TRBJ2-7
CDR3 protein: CANSLSGASYNEQYF
CDR3 DNA: TGTGCTAACAGCCTAAGCGGGGCCTCCTACAATGAGCAGTACTTC

V gene: TRBV12-3/TRBV12-4
D gene: -
clone size: few
J gene: TRBJ2-2
CDR3 protein: CASSMTGQMDTGELFF
CDR3 DNA: TGTGCCAGCAGTATGACAGGTCAAATGGACACCGGGGAGCTGTTTTTT

V gene: TRBV12-3/TRBV12-4
D gene: -
clone size: -
J gene: TRBJ2-5
CDR3 protein: CSSSLGYNQETQYF
CDR3 DNA: TGTTCCAGCAGTTTGGGGTACAACCAAGAGACCCAGTACTTC

V gene: TRBV5-1
D gene: -
clone size: -
J gene: TRBJ1-6
CDR3 protein: CASSLEVGLVSPLHF
CDR3 DNA: TGCGCCAGCAGCTTGGAGGTGGGATTAGTCTCACCCCTCCACTTT

V gene: TRBV12-3/TRBV12-4
D gene: -
clone size: many
J gene: TRBJ2-3
CDR3 protein: CASTDDRYRTDTQYF
CDR3 DNA: TGTGCCAGCACCGACGACCGATATCGCACAGATACGCAGTATTTT

V gene: TRBV20-1
D gene: -
clone size: -
J gene: TRBJ2-7
CDR3 protein: CSVKPLSYEQYF
CDR3 DNA: TGCAGTGTCAAGCCGCTCTCCTACGAGCAGTACTTC

V gene: TRBV6-2/TRBV6-3
D gene: -
clone size: -
J gene: TRBJ1-2
CDR3 protein: CASSSRIYGYTF
CDR3 DNA: TGTGCCAGCAGTTCAAGGATCTATGGCTACACCTTC

V gene: TRBV30
D gene: -
clone size: -
J gene: TRBJ1-1
CDR3 protein: CAWSVWAGEAFF
CDR3 DNA: TGTGCCTGGAGTGTATGGGCAGGAGAAGCTTTCTTT

V gene: TRBV5-1
D gene: -
clone size: many
J gene: TRBJ2-7
CDR3 protein: CASRREPFYEQYF
CDR3 DNA: TGCGCCAGCCGCAGGGAGCCCTTCTACGAGCAGTACTTC

V gene: TRBV6-5
D gene: -
clone size: many
J gene: TRBJ2-3
CDR3 protein: CASSSTGSTDTRYF
CDR3 DNA: TGTGCCAGCAGCTCAACCGGTAGCACAGATACGCGGTATTTT

V gene: TRBV24-1
D gene: -
clone size: few
J gene: TRBJ1-1
CDR3 protein: CATSPGIWGVQNTEAFF
CDR3 DNA: TGTGCCACCAGCCCAGGTATTTGGGGGGTCCAGAACACTGAAGCTTTCTTT

V gene: TRBV24-1
D gene: TRBD1
clone size: -
J gene: TRBJ2-5
CDR3 protein: CAKNRGRRETQYF
CDR3 DNA: TGTGCCAAGAACAGGGGTCGACGAGAGACCCAGTACTTC

V gene: TRBV20-1
D gene: TRBD2
clone size: few
J gene: TRBJ2-3
CDR3 protein: CSASIGRAGDTQYF
CDR3 DNA: TGCAGTGCCTCCATCGGGAGGGCCGGGGATACGCAGTATTTT

V gene: TRBV5-1
D gene: -
clone size: -
J gene: TRBJ2-5
CDR3 protein: CASTRDGGFNEQYF
CDR3 DNA: TGCGCCAGCACCCGGGACGGGGGATTCAATGAGCAGTACTTC

V gene: TRBV5-6
D gene: -
clone size: many
J gene: TRBJ2-5
CDR3 protein: CASSLLEETQYF
CDR3 DNA: TGTGCCAGCAGCTTGCTTGAAGAGACCCAGTACTTC